This T cell receptor (beta chain) was found in a study of T cell responses to AZD1222 COVID-19 vaccine. The study, taken as a whole, reports: Spike-wide coverage was observed for vaccine-associated CD4 TCRs, with dominant responses at 160-218 and 743-854. When two AZD1222 doses had been given, Spike-specific TCR breadth and depth rose.

There are 15 residues in the CDR3. Trimming pared 0 bases from V and 5 bases from J, leaving 11 bases between. Germline values: CDR1 SGHRS, CDR2 YFSETQ. With regard to this clone: Its specificity is unknown.

Sequenced by immunoSEQ multiplex PCR; TCRdb stores in-frame clones only, minus some. The table includes around 140,000 clones, about 91% detected once. The receptor was derived from an adult who received the AZD1222 COVID-19 vaccine. The material sequenced was peripheral blood, taken 28 days after the second AZD1222 dose. This chain links TRBV5-1 with TRBJ2-2; D is undetermined. CDR3 bases: TGCGCCAGCAGCTTGGTGGGGATTAGAACCGGGGAGCTGTTTTTT. It is translated as CASSLVGIRTGELFF. Drawing the rest from reference TRBV5-1 and TRBJ2-2, the complete variable domain is KAGVTQTPRYLIKTRGQQVTLSCSPISGHRSVSWYQQTPGQGLQFLFEYFSETQRNKGNFPGRFSGRQFSNSRSEMNVSTLELGDSALYLCASSLVGIRTGELFFGEGSRLTVL.